The text below deals with one T cell receptor beta chain. The antigen is undetermined. PCR involved 60 Vbeta and 13 Jbeta primers. Sequencing used immunoSEQ multiplex PCR; TCRdb keeps in-frame clones, though not all of them. The top ten clones hold around 15% of a sample with some 110,000 clones, around 77% of them seen once. The data were taken from a study of cytomegalovirus exposure and HLA in healthy donors. General study points: It was confirmed in vitro that a few of the CMV-associated chains were specific for CMV antigens. Researchers reported from a later analysis that most CMV-associated TCR beta chains appeared HLA-restricted.

This sequence was found in a man between 50 and 59 years old in good health and CMV-seropositive. Sequencing input: PBMCs.

Here the CDR3 reads CSATADYEQYF. CDR3 DNA: TGCAGTGCTACAGCGGATTACGAGCAGTACTTC. V usage is TRBV20-1 and J usage is TRBJ2-7, with D tentatively TRBD2 (5 bases). Trimming removed 4 bases from V and 4 bases from J, with 8 bases in between. CDR3 length equals 11 residues. Germline assignment: CDR1 DFQATT and CDR2 SNEGSKA (reference sequence).